The 20 T cell receptor beta chains below come from one sample, sequenced in a study of blood T cells in healthy people across ages. It was with a sample-barcoded 5' primer and a J-beta primer mix that a second PCR of about 7 to 12 cycles was run. Via MiXCR, TCRdb re-called the 5' RACE reads, giving one row per CDR3 protein. The sample holds around 2 million distinct CDR3 sequences, about 39% seen once. The specimen was blood. These receptors all stem from a human donor in good health.

This sequence joins TRBV28 and TRBJ2-3; D tentatively fits TRBD1 or TRBD2 (6 bases each). Per germline, CDR1 MDHEN and CDR2 SYDVKM. This CDR3 contains 15 residues. V dropped 5 bases and J dropped 2 bases, with 14 bases sitting between them. This chain's CDR3 is CASSENGGPTDTQYF. The CDR3 DNA is TGTGCCAGCAGTGAAAACGGGGGCCCCACAGATACGCAGTATTTT.

The chain recombines TRBV9 with TRBJ2-7; D perhaps matches TRBD2 (5 bases). The germline V and J ends were trimmed by 1 base and 2 bases, with 10 bases remaining between them. Germline CDR1 is SGDLS and CDR2 is YYNGEE. This CDR3 has 14 residues. The CDR3 nucleotides read TGTGCCAGCAGCGTACGACCGGGAACCTACGAGCAGTACTTC. It codes for CASSVRPGTYEQYF.

J is TRBJ2-1 and V is TRBV4-1; D is ambiguous. V was trimmed by 1 base and J by 10 bases, leaving 14 bases between them. Germline V gene data show CDR1 as MGHRA and CDR2 as YSYEKL. This CDR3 has 14 residues. The CDR3 DNA follows: TGCGCCAGCAGCCAAGTGGGGTACCGATGGGAGCAGTTCTTC. Translated, it gives CASSQVGYRWEQFF.

The chain uses TRBV10-3 and TRBJ2-7; 7 bases match TRBD1. This CDR3 contains 13 residues. The germline V gene has CDR1 ENHRY and CDR2 SYGVKD. V lost 8 bases to trimming and J lost 3 bases; unmatched junction nucleotides: 7. The CDR3 sequence is CAIGTAQVYEQYF. CDR3 DNA: TGTGCCATCGGGACAGCTCAAGTCTACGAGCAGTACTTC.

This clonotype was recorded a few times. The chain links TRBV29-1 to TRBJ2-4, with D perhaps matching TRBD2 (6 bases). The end of the DNA aligns better with TRBJ2-7, so the J call may be wrong. This CDR3 has 13 residues. CDR1 is SQVTM, CDR2 ANQGSEA, per germline. In DNA, the CDR3 is TGCAGCGTGGGGGGTTGGGGGATAATCGAGCAGTACTTC. It translates to CSVGGWGIIEQYF.

J is TRBJ2-3 and V is TRBV6-2 or TRBV6-3, with a weak D call TRBD2 (6 bases). Germline V CDR1 and CDR2: MNHEY, SVGEGT. The CDR3 is 15 residues long. V lost 2 bases to trimming and J lost 2 bases, with 11 bases between them. The CDR3 DNA follows: TGTGCCAGCAGTTACGAGGCGGGGTCCACAGATACGCAGTATTTT. Its protein product is CASSYEAGSTDTQYF.

To note about this clonotype: The junction does not match germline at one end; this may be a read error. The chain couples TRBV12-3 or TRBV12-4 to TRBJ2-3, with a tentative D call TRBD2 (5 bases). The CDR3 runs to 16 residues. CDR3 DNA: TGTGCCAGCAGTTTAATTTCGGGGTCGAGCACAGATGCGCAGTATTTT. Amino acids: CASSLISGSSTDAQYF.

This clonotype was seen only a few times. The CDR3 bases are TGTGCCAGCAGCTTTTGGACAGAGAGCTCCTACAATGAGCAGTTCTTC. It codes for CASSFWTESSYNEQFF. The chain combines TRBV7-8 with TRBJ2-1; tentative D call: TRBD1 (6 bases). The V and J ends lost 3 bases and 0 bases respectively, with 12 bases between them. Germline values: CDR1 SGHVS, CDR2 FQNEAQ. The CDR3 has 16 residues.

This clonotype was found a few times. The CDR3 spells CASSFSLGNEQFF. CDR3 nucleotides: TGTGCCAGCAGTTTCTCTCTCGGGAATGAGCAGTTCTTC. V gene TRBV27 combines with J gene TRBJ2-1; no firm D call. The CDR3 is made up of 13 amino acids. Trimming removed 3 bases from V and 7 bases from J, with 10 bases in between. The V gene's germline CDR1 is MNHEY and CDR2 SMNVEV (reference sequence).

This chain uses TRBV7-2 with TRBJ1-2; 8 positions match TRBD1. J lost 6 bases, V lost 4 bases, and 19 bases had no gene match. Germline CDR1 is SGHTA and CDR2 is FQGNSA. The length of the CDR3 is 18 residues. CDR3 in DNA: TGTGCCAGCAGCTCCAGGACAGGGTTTGGACTTTCGCTGGATGGCTACACCTTC. This translates into CASSSRTGFGLSLDGYTF.

This clonotype was seen ten or more times. V and J are TRBV7-9 and TRBJ2-1; D may match TRBD1 or TRBD2 (6 bases each). Trimming removed 5 bases at V and 4 bases at J, with 15 bases between. Per germline, CDR1 SEHNR and CDR2 FQNEAQ (reference sequence). The CDR3 extends over 15 amino acids. The CDR3 nucleotides read TGTGCCAGCAGCCCATTAGGGGGGCCGTACAATGAGCAGTTCTTC. Translation: CASSPLGGPYNEQFF.

This chain joins TRBV5-1 and TRBJ2-3; D is possibly TRBD1 (5 bases). Germline-derived CDR1 and CDR2 are SGHRS and YFSETQ. The CDR3 totals 15 residues. Trimming cost V 4 bases and J 5 bases, with 17 bases left between them. Here the CDR3 reads CASSPQGGEEDTQYF. As DNA, the CDR3 is TGCGCCAGCAGCCCTCAGGGCGGTGAAGAAGATACGCAGTATTTT.

This chain connects TRBV28 to TRBJ1-2; the D is unclear. The CDR3 consists of 12 residues. Germline CDR1 reads MDHEN; CDR2 reads SYDVKM. Trimming pared 8 bases from V and 5 bases from J, leaving 12 bases between. CDR3 sequence (DNA): TGTGCCAGCTATGCGCCAGGATATGGCTACACCTTC. Translated, it gives CASYAPGYGYTF.

The chain has TRBV7-3 and TRBJ2-1; 7 bases are a match to TRBD1. The CDR3 contains 16 residues. In germline, CDR1 is SGHTA, CDR2 FQGTGA. V lost 1 base, J lost 9 bases, and 12 bases stayed unmatched. The CDR3, as DNA: TGTGCCAGCAGCTTAAGAGAGGGGGCAGGTGGGAGTGAGCAGTTCTTC. It specifies CASSLREGAGGSEQFF.

The chain employs TRBV28 and TRBJ1-4; 8 bases fit TRBD1. J lost 0 bases, V lost 2 bases, and 11 bases had no gene match. Germline V gene data show CDR1 as MDHEN and CDR2 as SYDVKM. The length of the CDR3 is 19 residues. The DNA of the CDR3 is TGTGCCAGCAGTTTAGTTTTGGGGACAGGCGCCTCAACTAATGAAAAACTGTTTTTT. Translated: CASSLVLGTGASTNEKLFF.

The gene calls are TRBV29-1 and TRBJ1-2, with D perhaps matching TRBD1 (5 bases). This CDR3 contains 13 residues. Trimming left V 6 bases short and J 3 bases short, with 14 bases between. Looked up from germline, CDR1 is SQVTM and CDR2 is ANQGSEA. This CDR3 is CSVYQDTYYGYTF. The DNA of the CDR3 is TGCAGCGTCTACCAGGACACTTACTATGGCTACACCTTC.

This clonotype has just a few counts. The V call is TRBV20-1, the J call TRBJ2-1, with D perhaps TRBD1 (6 bases). CDR3 length: 17 amino acids. The germline gives CDR1 DFQATT, CDR2 SNEGSKA (reference sequence). Trimming removed 5 bases at V and 8 bases at J, with 28 bases between. The CDR3 nucleotides read TGCAGTGCTTCCCTGAGAGGGGGAAGGTTGACGGTCTATGAGCAGTTCTTC. Its translation: CSASLRGGRLTVYEQFF.

Written as DNA, the CDR3 is TGCAGTGTTTTAGGAGGGGGCGCATTTGGCTACACCTTC. It encodes CSVLGGGAFGYTF. The V gene is TRBV20-1, the J gene TRBJ1-2; the match to TRBD1 covers 7 bases. Germline-derived CDR1 and CDR2 are DFQATT and SNEGSKA (reference sequence). V was clipped by 7 bases and J by 7 bases; unmatched bases: 12. This CDR3 is built from 13 residues.

To note about this clonotype: Germline and junction disagree at one end, which may indicate a read error. The rearrangement joins TRBV20-1 to TRBJ2-7; D is perhaps TRBD2 (6 bases). The V gene's germline CDR1 is DFQATT and CDR2 SNEGSKA (reference sequence). The CDR3 has 14 residues. DNA for the CDR3: TGCAGTACTAGAGATCAACTAGCTGCTCACGAGCAGTACTTC. It yields the protein CSTRDQLAAHEQYF.

The V gene is TRBV11-1, the J gene TRBJ2-4, with TRBD1 matching over 10 bases. The CDR3 contains 21 residues. Germline CDR1 SGHAT, CDR2 FQDESV (reference sequence). Losses at the gene ends were 0 bases for V and 1 base for J; bases not matched to a gene: 15. The CDR3, as DNA: TGTGCCAGCAGCTTAGCGGATCGTGGGACAGGGGATGTCTGGGCCAAAAACATTCAGTACTTC. Protein: CASSLADRGTGDVWAKNIQYF.